The 29 T cell receptor beta chains presented below share a single source sample, sequenced in a study of CXCR3-negative and CXCR3-positive naive CD8 T cells. The study's findings and limits: Hydrophobicity was higher for TRB CDR3s found in CXCR3-positive naive cells than in CXCR3-negative naive cells.

No antigen has been identified for these receptors. Each TRB cDNA library was prepared by 5' RACE (with UMI labels). TCRdb re-called the 5' RACE reads; one entry per CDR3 protein, DNA not given. This sample contains 84,000 or so distinct CDR3 sequences. Sequenced material: naive CXCR3+ CD8+ T cells from blood. Subset: CD45RO-CCR7+CD27+CD95- naive CD8+ T cells expressing CXCR3 (TNR3+). These receptors all stem from a human donor in good health. Some clones in this sample may be carry-over from other donors' samples.

J is TRBJ1-5 and V is TRBV19. From germline, CDR1 is LNHDA and CDR2 SQIVND (reference sequence). CDR3 length equals 15 residues. CDR3 protein: CASRSGFYSNQPQHF.

V is TRBV11-2 and J is TRBJ2-3; TCRdb's D gene call, TRBD2, goes unchecked for lack of DNA. The CDR3 is made up of 16 amino acids. The germline CDR1 and CDR2 sequences are SGHAT and FQNNGV. The chain's CDR3 is CASSTWTSGYADTQYF.

This chain joins TRBV4-1 and TRBJ2-7. The CDR3 length is 15 residues. Per the germline V gene, CDR1 is MGHRA and CDR2 is YSYEKL. CDR3 residues: CASSQAHSASYEQYF.

The V gene is TRBV7-8, the J gene TRBJ2-7; the D call of TRBD1 rests on TCRdb alone, since no DNA is present to check it. CDR1 SGHVS and CDR2 FQNEAQ come from the germline V gene. CDR3 length: 17 amino acids. This CDR3 is CASSLGGISRTTYEQYF.

The chain carries TRBV2 and TRBJ2-1; TCRdb calls TRBD2, which cannot be checked without DNA. This CDR3 has 13 residues. Germline V gives CDR1 SNHLY, CDR2 FYNNEI. The CDR3: CAILSGFYNEQFF. The complete variable domain, with remaining parts taken from reference TRBV2 and TRBJ2-1, reads EPEVTQTPSHQVTQMGQEVILRCVPISNHLYFYWYRQILGQKVEFLVSFYNNEISEKSEIFDDQFSVERPDGSNFTLKIRSTKLEDSAMYFCAILSGFYNEQFFGPGTRLTVL.

The gene calls are TRBV29-1 and TRBJ1-2; TCRdb calls TRBD1, which cannot be checked without DNA. The CDR3 is 14 residues long. Germline CDR1 and CDR2: SQVTM and ANQGSEA. The CDR3 spells CSVTGTGDEYGYTF.

This chain connects TRBV6-5 to TRBJ1-5; there is no DNA to check the TCRdb D call of TRBD1. The length of the CDR3 is 15 residues. Germline CDR1 is MNHEY and CDR2 is SVGAGI. The CDR3 sequence: CASSLDRGWGQPQHF.

The chain is built from TRBV7-9 and TRBJ1-6; the D gene TCRdb calls, TRBD1, cannot be checked with no DNA. CDR1 and CDR2 from the germline V gene are SEHNR and FQNEAQ (reference sequence). The CDR3 runs to 16 residues. CDR3 region: CASSSYRTEGSSPLHF. The whole variable domain, remainder taken from reference TRBV7-9 and TRBJ1-6, is DTGVSQNPRHKITKRGQNVTFRCDPISEHNRLYWYRQTLGQGPEFLTYFQNEAQLEKSRLLSDRFSAERPKGSFSTLEIQRTEQGDSAMYLCASSSYRTEGSSPLHFGNGTRLTVT.

The V gene is TRBV6-2 or TRBV6-3, the J gene TRBJ2-7; TCRdb outputs TRBD1, but without DNA this stays unchecked. Germline assignment: CDR1 MNHEY and CDR2 SVGEGT. CDR3 length: 15 residues. Here the CDR3 reads CASSPTGQGTYEQYF.

The rearrangement uses TRBV7-6 and TRBJ2-1. Germline CDR1 SGHVS, CDR2 FNYEAQ. This CDR3 contains 14 residues. The CDR3: CASSTGDSYNEQFF.

This chain connects TRBV12-3 or TRBV12-4 to TRBJ2-7; lacking DNA, the TRBD1 call made by TCRdb goes unchecked. This CDR3 region has 14 residues. This CDR3 is CASRSDRGNHEQYF.

The chain recombines TRBV28 with TRBJ1-5; TCRdb selects TRBD1, and the lack of DNA leaves this call unchecked. Germline V gene data show CDR1 as MDHEN and CDR2 as SYDVKM. CDR3 length: 15 amino acids. The CDR3 loop reads CASREGQGGNQPQHF.

This chain links TRBV7-2 with TRBJ1-5. Germline V gene data show CDR1 as SGHTA and CDR2 as FQGNSA. The CDR3 contains 14 residues. CDR3 in amino acids: CASSLDLGDQPQHF.

The chain combines TRBV5-1 with TRBJ2-7; TCRdb reports TRBD1, a call that lacks DNA to check it against. The CDR3 totals 15 residues. Per the germline V gene, CDR1 is SGHRS and CDR2 is YFSETQ. This chain's CDR3 is CASSGGTGITYEQYF. Looking up the rest from reference TRBV5-1 and TRBJ2-7 gives the full variable domain: KAGVTQTPRYLIKTRGQQVTLSCSPISGHRSVSWYQQTPGQGLQFLFEYFSETQRNKGNFPGRFSGRQFSNSRSEMNVSTLELGDSALYLCASSGGTGITYEQYFGPGTRLTVT.

The chain links TRBV7-9 to TRBJ1-2; TCRdb picks TRBD1, but there is no DNA to check that call. In germline, CDR1 is SEHNR, CDR2 FQNEAQ (reference sequence). The CDR3 loop spans 15 amino acids. The CDR3 region is CASSLGGGANYGYTF.

The chain employs TRBV5-1 and TRBJ1-6; with no DNA, the TCRdb D assignment of TRBD1 cannot be verified. Germline-derived CDR1 and CDR2 are SGHRS and YFSETQ. This CDR3 is built from 14 residues. The chain's CDR3 is CASSLVLRGSPLHF.

The rearrangement links TRBV6-5 to TRBJ2-1; the D call of TRBD2 rests on TCRdb alone, since no DNA is present to check it. CDR3 length equals 16 residues. From germline, CDR1 is MNHEY and CDR2 SVGAGI. This CDR3 is CASSYGVSPPYNEQFF.

The gene calls are TRBV4-1 and TRBJ1-4; lacking DNA, the TRBD1 call made by TCRdb goes unchecked. The CDR3 runs 15 residues. Per germline, CDR1 MGHRA and CDR2 YSYEKL. The CDR3 region is CASSQLLSEGEKLFF.

The V and J genes are TRBV25-1 and TRBJ1-1. The length of the CDR3 is 14 residues. In germline, CDR1 is MGHDK, CDR2 SYGVNS. Here the CDR3 reads CASNESRENTEAFF.

The rearrangement links TRBV18 to TRBJ2-5. The germline V gene has CDR1 KGHSH and CDR2 LQKENI. CDR3 size: 12 residues. CDR3 amino acids: CASSPGIETQYF.

This chain uses TRBV19 with TRBJ2-7; TCRdb proposes TRBD1, but this gene call is untestable without DNA. The CDR3 consists of 15 residues. Germline V gene sequence: CDR1 LNHDA, CDR2 SQIVND (reference sequence). CDR3 amino acids: CASSIAPWGSYEQYF.

The rearrangement uses TRBV12-3 or TRBV12-4 and TRBJ1-1. CDR3 length: 13 residues. The CDR3 loop is CASSLFGDTEAFF.

The chain combines TRBV20-1 with TRBJ1-2; TCRdb lists TRBD1, though no DNA is available to test this call. Looked up from germline, CDR1 is DFQATT and CDR2 is SNEGSKA (reference sequence). The CDR3 spans 12 residues. CDR3 sequence reads: CSARERDTDYTF.

The CDR3 region is CASSEQAFGTDTQYF. The gene calls are TRBV7-2 and TRBJ2-3; without DNA, the TCRdb call of TRBD1 cannot be checked. Germline V gene data show CDR1 as SGHTA and CDR2 as FQGNSA. This CDR3 comprises 15 residues.

V is TRBV12-3 or TRBV12-4 and J is TRBJ1-5; TCRdb's D call of TRBD1 is untestable without DNA. This CDR3 contains 14 residues. The CDR3 sequence is CASSPQAGGQPQHF.

The chain joins TRBV5-5 to TRBJ1-2; without DNA, the TCRdb call of TRBD1 cannot be checked. The germline V gene has CDR1 SGHKS and CDR2 YYEKEE (reference sequence). CDR3 size: 14 residues. The CDR3 sequence: CASSPGQGYDGYTF.

This chain connects TRBV9 to TRBJ2-3; TCRdb gives TRBD2 as the D gene, but with no DNA this cannot be confirmed. The germline V gene has CDR1 SGDLS and CDR2 YYNGEE. This CDR3 is built from 17 residues. The CDR3 here is CASSATSGSLSTDTQYF.

This chain uses TRBV7-9 with TRBJ1-1. The CDR3 runs to 12 residues. In germline, CDR1 is SEHNR, CDR2 FQNEAQ (reference sequence). CDR3: CATGRGDTEAFF.

The CDR3 sequence is CSARSGLAAYNEQFF. The chain uses TRBV20-1 and TRBJ2-1; TCRdb's D call of TRBD2 is untestable without DNA. This CDR3 contains 15 residues. Germline lookup yields CDR1 DFQATT and CDR2 SNEGSKA (reference sequence).